The 24 T cell receptor beta chains given below trace back to one sample, sequenced in a study of blood T cell repertoires in COVID-19. Some clones are missing from TCRdb's copy, which holds only in-frame ones; the method was immunoSEQ multiplex PCR. The sample consists of hundreds of thousands of clones, around 87% of them appearing once. The sequenced sample was PBMCs or T cells enriched from blood (not recorded which). The receptors come from a woman aged 45 to 65 who had recovered from COVID-19.

V usage is TRBV5-4 and J usage is TRBJ1-2; 12 bases match TRBD1. CDR1 SGHNT and CDR2 YYREEE come from the germline V gene (reference sequence). The CDR3 covers 15 residues. J gave up 8 bases and V 4 bases, and 9 bases lay outside the gene matches. The DNA for the CDR3 is TGTGCCAGCAGCCCCCCGGGACAGGGGGCGCGAGGCTACACCTTC. Translated: CASSPPGQGARGYTF.

This rearrangement joins TRBV11-2 to TRBJ2-7; perhaps TRBD1 as D (7 bases). V was shortened by 5 bases and J by 3 bases, with 17 bases between the two germline ends. CDR3 length: 15 residues. CDR1 SGHAT and CDR2 FQNNGV come from the germline V gene. The CDR3 region has the DNA TGTGCCAGCAGCGGACACAGGGGAGGACACTACGAGCAGTACTTC. Protein product: CASSGHRGGHYEQYF.

This clone came up once. CDR3 in amino acids: CAISPGQGNTEAFF. CDR3 nucleotides: TGTGCCATCAGCCCGGGACAGGGTAACACTGAAGCTTTCTTT. The V gene is TRBV10-3, the J gene TRBJ1-1, with 9 bases lining up with TRBD1. This CDR3 spans 14 amino acids. J was trimmed by 2 bases and V by 6 bases; bases with no gene match: 4. Germline V gives CDR1 ENHRY, CDR2 SYGVKD.

The chain has TRBV19 and TRBJ1-5; possibly TRBD1 for D (5 bases). Trimming pared 5 bases from V and 4 bases from J, leaving 9 bases between. Per germline, CDR1 LNHDA and CDR2 SQIVND (reference sequence). CDR3 length: 13 amino acids. CDR3 protein: CASSGRGNQPQHF. The CDR3 DNA reads TGTGCCAGTAGTGGGCGGGGGAATCAGCCCCAGCATTTT.

The chain employs TRBV5-1 and TRBJ2-5; 8 bases map to TRBD2. This CDR3 spans 15 amino acids. Trimming cost V 1 base and J 1 base; bases outside gene matches: 3. CDR1 SGHRS and CDR2 YFSETQ come from the germline V gene. The CDR3 loop is CASSLLGTSQETQYF. CDR3 DNA sequence: TGCGCCAGCAGCTTGTTAGGGACTAGCCAAGAGACCCAGTACTTC.

V usage is TRBV28 and J usage is TRBJ1-5; 9 bases match TRBD1. The CDR3 has 17 residues. Germline CDR1 MDHEN, CDR2 SYDVKM. The junction had 9 bases not matched to a gene; V was cut back by 6 bases and J by 0 bases. CDR3 DNA: TGTGCCAGCAGCTCCTGGGACAGGGATTATAGCAATCAGCCCCAGCATTTT. Protein sequence: CASSSWDRDYSNQPQHF.

This clone was counted only a few times. The CDR3 is CASSRSGSIDEQFF. CDR3 coding DNA: TGTGCCAGCAGTCGTAGCGGGAGTATCGATGAGCAGTTCTTC. V is TRBV21-1 and J is TRBJ2-1; the table's TRBD2 call for D was not verified on the DNA. TRBV21-1 is recorded as a pseudogene. This CDR3 is built from 14 residues.

There are a few counts of this clone. The chain couples TRBV5-1 to TRBJ1-2, with D tentatively TRBD1 (6 bases). The germline V gene has CDR1 SGHRS and CDR2 YFSETQ. The CDR3 loop spans 17 amino acids. V was shortened by 4 bases and J by 3 bases, with 22 bases between the two germline ends. CDR3 in amino acids: CASSPRGQGRRDYGYTF. DNA for the CDR3: TGCGCCAGCAGCCCACGTGGGCAGGGGCGAAGGGACTATGGCTACACCTTC.

The V and J genes are TRBV7-6 and TRBJ2-3; 14 nucleotides align to TRBD2. V gave up 3 bases and J gave up 6 bases; unmatched junction bases: 5. CDR1 SGHVS and CDR2 FNYEAQ come from the germline V gene. CDR3 length: 16 residues. As DNA, the CDR3 is TGTGCCAGCAGCTTGACTAGCGGGAGGGCTGGGGATACGCAGTATTTT. Amino acids: CASSLTSGRAGDTQYF.

The genes are TRBV23-1 and TRBJ2-3, with 8 positions matching TRBD1. TRBV23-1 qualifies as an ORF whose function is uncertain. The CDR3 runs 16 residues. V lost 2 bases, J lost 0 bases, and 4 bases stayed unmatched. This chain's CDR3 is CASSQRDRRSTDTQYF. CDR3 DNA sequence: TGCGCCAGCAGTCAACGGGACAGGCGGAGCACAGATACGCAGTATTTT.

The J gene is TRBJ2-7, the V gene TRBV11-2; TRBD1 matches 8 bases. Germline lookup yields CDR1 SGHAT and CDR2 FQNNGV. V shed 4 bases and J 2 bases; nucleotides not matched to a gene: 10. This CDR3 comprises 16 residues. In DNA form, the CDR3 reads TGTGCCAGCAGCTCGAGGAGGACAGGGATCGCCTACGAGCAGTACTTC. Translation: CASSSRRTGIAYEQYF.

This rearrangement joins TRBV3-1 (or the pseudogene TRBV3-2) to TRBJ2-2, with a tentative D call TRBD2 (6 bases). This CDR3 is 13 amino acids long. Germline V gives CDR1 LGHDT, CDR2 YNNKEL (reference sequence). Trimming took off 7 bases at V and 4 bases at J, with 10 bases between the two ends. CDR3 bases: TGTGCCAGCACGGGACTCATCACCGGGGAGCTGTTTTTT. As protein: CASTGLITGELFF.

The chain combines TRBV6-4 with TRBJ2-2; 7 nucleotides agree with TRBD2. There are 14 residues in the CDR3. V shed 2 bases, J shed 4 bases, and the junction held 1 base outside the gene matches. Germline assignment: CDR1 MRHNA and CDR2 SNTAGT. The CDR3 region is CASSDGGSTGELFF. The CDR3 nucleotides are TGTGCCAGCAGTGACGGCGGGAGCACCGGGGAGCTGTTTTTT.

V and J are TRBV11-2 and TRBJ2-3; D uncertain. V was pared by 1 base and J by 4 bases, with 9 bases between. Germline V gene lookup returns CDR1 SGHAT and CDR2 FQNNGV. The CDR3 loop spans 14 amino acids. The DNA for the CDR3 is TGTGCCAGCAGCTTAGGTCGGTTGGCAGATACGCAGTATTTT. Residues: CASSLGRLADTQYF. Based on the CDR3 plus reference TRBV11-2 and TRBJ2-3, the full variable domain is EAGVAQSPRYKIIEKRQSVAFWCNPISGHATLYWYQQILGQGPKLLIQFQNNGVVDDSQLPKDRFSAERLKGVDSTLKIQPAKLEDSAVYLCASSLGRLADTQYFGPGTRLTVL.

The J gene is TRBJ1-1, the V gene TRBV28; 8 positions agree with TRBD1. Germline CDR1 is MDHEN and CDR2 is SYDVKM. V trimming: 5 bases; J trimming: 5 bases; junction bases outside the gene matches: 10. This CDR3 region has 15 residues. Here the CDR3 reads CASSAPGTGRTEAFF. CDR3 DNA: TGTGCCAGCAGTGCCCCCGGGACAGGAAGGACTGAAGCTTTCTTT.

The rearrangement links TRBV7-3 to TRBJ2-1; the D gene is possibly TRBD2 (5 bases). Germline V CDR1 and CDR2: SGHTA, FQGTGA. The V end lost 5 bases, the J end lost 7 bases, and 9 bases lay between the germline ends. This CDR3 is 12 amino acids long. The CDR3 is CASSRGSNEQFF. The CDR3 DNA is TGTGCCAGCAGCCGAGGGTCGAATGAGCAGTTCTTC.

This clone came up once. This rearrangement joins TRBV6-5 to TRBJ1-1; D uncertain. Germline values: CDR1 MNHEY, CDR2 SVGAGI. The length of the CDR3 is 13 residues. Trimming removed 5 bases from V and 0 bases from J, with 7 bases in between. The CDR3 reads CASSRVLNTEAFF. CDR3 DNA sequence: TGTGCCAGCAGTCGGGTTCTGAACACTGAAGCTTTCTTT.

The V and J genes are TRBV5-1 and TRBJ2-7; TRBD1 might be the D (6 bases). The germline V gene encodes CDR1 SGHRS and CDR2 YFSETQ. The CDR3 loop spans 16 amino acids. V dropped 0 bases and J dropped 0 bases, with 13 bases sitting between them. CDR3 sequence: CASSLAIGGISYEQYF. The CDR3 nucleotides are TGCGCCAGCAGCTTGGCCATTGGGGGCATCTCCTACGAGCAGTACTTC.

On this clone: The junction and the germline gene differ at one end; a read error may be behind it. J is TRBJ2-3 and V is TRBV7-7; 8 bases fit TRBD1. CDR1 and CDR2 (germline): SSHAT, FNYEAQ (reference sequence). CDR3 length: 15 amino acids. CDR3 sequence (DNA): TGTGCTAGCAGCGCCGGACAGGGTGGCCCAGATACGCAGTATTTT. Residues: CASSAGQGGPDTQYF.

The genes are TRBV3-1 (or the pseudogene TRBV3-2) and TRBJ2-7, with a weak D call TRBD1 (8 bases). Between the trimmed V and J ends, which lost 1 base and 5 bases, there was a span of 15 bases. The CDR3 has 15 amino acids. Germline CDR1 and CDR2: LGHDT and YNNKEL (reference sequence). CDR3: CASSQVYRGGDEQYF. The CDR3 bases are TGTGCCAGCAGCCAAGTTTACAGGGGGGGCGACGAGCAGTACTTC.

The V and J genes are TRBV5-1 and TRBJ2-2; D possibly corresponds to TRBD2 (6 bases). The CDR3 is made up of 16 amino acids. The ends were cut back, 0 bases at V and 1 base at J, with 10 bases in the middle. Germline assignment: CDR1 SGHRS and CDR2 YFSETQ. The CDR3, as DNA: TGCGCCAGCAGCTTGGCGGGGCGGGGGAACACCGGGGAGCTGTTTTTT. It specifies CASSLAGRGNTGELFF.

The chain couples TRBV27 to TRBJ2-3; D is perhaps TRBD2 (5 bases). The V and J ends lost 7 bases and 1 base respectively, with 15 bases between them. The germline CDR1 and CDR2 sequences are MNHEY and SMNVEV (reference sequence). CDR3 length: 15 amino acids. The CDR3 protein is CASTLLGSGTDTQYF. CDR3 DNA: TGTGCCAGCACTCTCCTCGGTAGCGGCACAGATACGCAGTATTTT.

This clone came up a few times. The rearrangement joins TRBV27 to TRBJ2-7; tentatively, D is TRBD2 (6 bases). Germline V lookup: CDR1 MNHEY, CDR2 SMNVEV (reference sequence). There are 15 residues in the CDR3. V shed 3 bases and J shed 7 bases, with 19 bases lying between them. In DNA, the CDR3 is TGTGCCAGCAGTTTGAGATCCTTACCTGGGAGGGAGCAGTACTTC. This sequence encodes CASSLRSLPGREQYF.

This clone has a single count. The chain is built from TRBV7-2 and TRBJ2-3; TRBD2 agrees at 7 bases. The CDR3 is made up of 17 amino acids. V dropped 8 bases and J dropped 0; count of bases not matched to a gene: 14. Germline V gene lookup returns CDR1 SGHTA and CDR2 FQGNSA. CDR3 bases: TGTGCCAGCGAATTCGGACTAGTGGGGACTAGCACAGATACGCAGTATTTT. Protein sequence: CASEFGLVGTSTDTQYF.